These 18 T cell receptor beta chains were all obtained from the same sample, sequenced in a study of blood T cell repertoires in COVID-19 (dated by TCRdb to 2018 to 2020). Preparation of the library involved the immunoSEQ multiplex PCR assay. In TCRdb, the immuneACCESS table is reduced to in-frame sequences with V and J assigned. These tables do not hold every clone; where another copy was compared, an unresolved V gene accounts for under half, and the others remain unexplained. The sample contains about 270,000 clones, under 90% of them found a single time. 8% to 9.5% of the sample comes from the top ten. The specimen was peripheral blood. These receptors were collected from a woman aged 50 to 60 who had recovered from COVID-19.

V is TRBV4-3 and J is TRBJ1-2; a weak D match, TRBD1 (6 bases). The germline V and J ends were trimmed by 4 bases and 7 bases, with 19 bases remaining between them. The germline V gene has CDR1 LGHNA and CDR2 YSLEER. The CDR3 runs 15 residues. The CDR3 DNA follows: TGCGCCAGCAGCCCCCTTGGGTCGGGAGGGGGTGGCTACACCTTC. Encoded protein: CASSPLGSGGGGYTF.

This clone was recorded only once. The chain couples TRBV7-2 to TRBJ2-7; 8 bases map to TRBD2. This CDR3 spans 16 amino acids. The junction had 13 bases not matched to a gene; V was cut back by 6 bases and J by 3 bases. CDR1 and CDR2 (germline): SGHTA, FQGNSA. CDR3 amino acids: CASRSTAGGASYEQYF. DNA of the CDR3: TGTGCCAGCAGGAGTACGGCGGGGGGCGCTAGCTACGAGCAGTACTTC.

The chain employs TRBV6-1 and TRBJ1-5; D is ambiguous. Trimming left V 1 base short and J 5 bases short, with 6 bases between. The length of the CDR3 is 13 residues. The germline V gene has CDR1 MNHNS and CDR2 SASEGT. CDR3 nucleotides: TGTGCCAGCAGTGAAGACAGATATCAGCCCCAGCATTTT. Amino acid sequence: CASSEDRYQPQHF.

This clone was recorded only once. The chain couples TRBV28 to TRBJ1-3; D is undetermined. V was trimmed by 0 bases and J by 0 bases, leaving 6 bases between them. This CDR3 is 15 amino acids long. Per the germline V gene, CDR1 is MDHEN and CDR2 is SYDVKM. CDR3 sequence reads: CASSLWAGSGNTIYF. In DNA, the CDR3 is TGTGCCAGCAGTTTATGGGCAGGCTCTGGAAACACCATATATTTT.

CDR3 DNA sequence: TGTGCCAGCAGCAAGGACAGGCTGAGGGAACTTGCAACTAATGAAAAACTGTTTTTT. Its translation: CASSKDRLRELATNEKLFF. This chain joins TRBV7-9 and TRBJ1-4; 7 positions agree with TRBD1. This CDR3 comprises 19 residues. Germline lookup yields CDR1 SEHNR and CDR2 FQNEAQ (reference sequence). The ends lost 5 bases at V and 0 bases at J; junction bases unmatched: 15.

This clone was observed a single time. The chain combines TRBV7-9 with TRBJ2-1, with D possibly TRBD1 on 5 matching bases. V lost 0 bases to trimming and J lost 4 bases, with 7 bases between them. The CDR3 has 14 amino acids. CDR1 is SEHNR, CDR2 FQNEAQ, per germline (reference sequence). In DNA form, the CDR3 reads TGTGCCAGCAGCTTAGCTGACAGATACAATGAGCAGTTCTTC. Amino acid sequence: CASSLADRYNEQFF.

The chain employs TRBV3-1 (or the pseudogene TRBV3-2) and TRBJ1-2; D gene uncertain. V was shortened by 1 base and J by 2 bases, with 5 bases between the two germline ends. The CDR3 covers 13 residues. Germline V gene data show CDR1 as LGHDT and CDR2 as YNNKEL (reference sequence). The CDR3: CASSQAENYGYTF. CDR3 DNA: TGTGCCAGCAGCCAAGCGGAGAACTATGGCTACACCTTC.

CDR3 coding DNA: TGTGCCACCAGCAGAGATCGAGGGTTCGGGGTGAACACTGAAGCTTTCTTT. This encodes CATSRDRGFGVNTEAFF. The chain carries TRBV15 and TRBJ1-1; D ambiguous. CDR3 length equals 17 residues. The germline V and J ends were trimmed by 0 bases and 0 bases, with 14 bases remaining between them. Germline CDR1 and CDR2: LNHNV and YYDKDF (reference sequence).

The rearrangement uses TRBV27 and TRBJ2-1; 7 bases map to TRBD2. Germline lookup yields CDR1 MNHEY and CDR2 SMNVEV (reference sequence). The CDR3 length is 15 residues. V lost 3 bases, J lost 7 bases, and 9 bases stayed unmatched. This CDR3 reads CASSLVLALGNEQFF. The CDR3 DNA reads TGTGCCAGCAGTTTGGTACTAGCGTTAGGGAATGAGCAGTTCTTC.

The rearrangement uses TRBV4-2 and TRBJ1-2; D is perhaps TRBD1 (6 bases). The germline CDR1 and CDR2 sequences are LGHNA and YNFKEQ. V shed 2 bases and J shed 4 bases, with 14 bases lying between them. The CDR3 has 15 residues. In DNA, the CDR3 is TGTGCCAGCAGCCAACCTGAACAGGGTATCTATGGCTACACCTTC. This sequence encodes CASSQPEQGIYGYTF.

This clone was seen more than once but under ten times. The rearrangement links TRBV19 to TRBJ1-1; maybe TRBD1 (5 bases). The CDR3 spans 14 residues. Trimming took 6 bases from V and 7 from J, leaving 18 bases between them. Germline assignment: CDR1 LNHDA and CDR2 SQIVND (reference sequence). The CDR3 region has the DNA TGTGCCAGTAGCCGGGACTCGCTTTTTGGTGAAGCTTTCTTT. It yields the protein CASSRDSLFGEAFF.

This rearrangement joins TRBV12-3 or TRBV12-4 to TRBJ2-3; unclear D gene. Trimming removed 6 bases at V and 0 bases at J, with 7 bases between. This CDR3 region has 13 residues. The CDR3 sequence is CASRATSTDTQYF. Here the CDR3 DNA reads TGTGCCAGCAGGGCGACTAGCACAGATACGCAGTATTTT.

The V gene is TRBV4-2, the J gene TRBJ1-5; no clear D gene. V dropped 0 bases and J dropped 7 bases, with 13 bases sitting between them. The V gene's germline CDR1 is LGHNA and CDR2 YNFKEQ. This CDR3 region has 15 residues. Written as DNA, the CDR3 is TGTGCCAGCAGCCAAGATATGGAGTACTCCCAGCCCCAGCATTTT. Amino acid sequence: CASSQDMEYSQPQHF.

The chain employs TRBV5-1 and TRBJ2-1; D may be TRBD2 (7 bases). Germline assignment: CDR1 SGHRS and CDR2 YFSETQ. With 7 bases removed from V and 0 bases from J, the gap between germline ends came to 23 bases. CDR3 size: 18 residues. As DNA, the CDR3 is TGCGCCAGCCTTCGTGGCAGGGGAGGGGTCAGCTCCTACAATGAGCAGTTCTTC. This translates into CASLRGRGGVSSYNEQFF.

This chain connects TRBV7-2 to TRBJ2-7; the match to TRBD2 covers 8 bases. Germline trimming cut 3 bases from V and 6 bases from J; bases unmatched to any gene: 13. The CDR3 runs 16 residues. Germline V gives CDR1 SGHTA, CDR2 FQGNSA. Written as DNA, the CDR3 is TGTGCCAGCAGCTTCTCCCTCGGGACTAGAGTAGCCGAGCAGTACTTC. Translating it yields CASSFSLGTRVAEQYF.

The V gene is TRBV5-1, the J gene TRBJ2-3; 7 bases agree with TRBD2. Germline V CDR1 and CDR2: SGHRS, YFSETQ. The trim removed 1 base at V and 3 bases at J, leaving 8 bases unmatched. This CDR3 is 16 amino acids long. The DNA for the CDR3 is TGCGCCAGCAGCTTGAGAGCGGGGACTTCAACAGATACGCAGTATTTT. Protein sequence: CASSLRAGTSTDTQYF.

The CDR3 sequence is CASSLLLLRGYTF. The CDR3 nucleotides are TGTGCCAGCAGCCTCCTCCTTCTGCGAGGCTACACCTTC. The chain has TRBV28 and TRBJ1-2; D not certain. Deletions cut 6 bases from V and 8 bases from J, with 16 bases between. The CDR3 has 13 amino acids. The germline V gene has CDR1 MDHEN and CDR2 SYDVKM.

The chain couples TRBV19 to TRBJ1-3; D is ambiguous. This CDR3 is 11 amino acids long. Germline assignment: CDR1 LNHDA and CDR2 SQIVND (reference sequence). V was trimmed by 7 bases and J by 4 bases, leaving 5 bases between them. The CDR3 DNA follows: TGTGCCAGTATTCGGGGAAACACCATATATTTT. It encodes CASIRGNTIYF.